Listed here is a single T cell receptor beta chain. This clonotype was detected only a few times. The clone's antigen remains unknown. Nothing much larger sits one base from this clone, and base qualities are not available. The sample belongs to a study of response to subunit inactivated influenza vaccine (dated by TCRdb to between 2018 and 2020). Broadly, across the study: To follow how T cells responded to a trivalent subunit inactivated influenza vaccine, the researchers relied on deep quantitative profiling of the T cell receptor repertoire.

Overall results and qualifications from the work: It was suggested by the authors that each seasonal influenza vaccination may recruit only a limited number of new T cells.

To prepare the library, RT-PCR was applied. Sequencing used an Illumina HiSeq 2500. The public sequencing data were trimmed at Q25 with fastp and processed into clonotypes with MiXCR by TCRdb, which kept only in-frame beta chains. A single entry per CDR3 protein holds the most common genes and DNA from its merged rows. This sample comprises roughly 500,000 distinct CDR3 sequences, about 15% of them detected only once. Over 2.5% of the sample rests with the top ten. Its CDR3 holds 16 amino acids, cysteine through phenylalanine. Here the CDR3 DNA is all that survives: 48 bases in frame from base 1. V is cut by 0 bases and J by 6 bases, and the space between the germline ends is 18 bases. The germline V gene sets CDR1 to LGHNA and CDR2 to YSLEER.

The receptor chain draws on TRBV4-3 and TRBJ2-7; there is no confident call for the D gene. This receptor was identified in a man aged 45 to 75 who received an inactivated influenza vaccine. Donor details come from another sample of the same person, matched by shared clones. This specimen was CD4+ T cells sorted from PBMCs, taken around 25 months after vaccination. The nucleotides read TGCGCCAGCAGCCAAGAGTCGGGCAGAGGTCGGGTCGAGCAGTACTTC. Its protein reads: CASSQESGRGRVEQYF.